This TCR beta chain was sequenced in a study of blood T cell repertoires in COVID-19. Study summary: Samples came from the United States, Italy and Spain, spanning acute and convalescent COVID-19. PBMCs, B-cell-depleted T cells, or T cells were the source of the cDNA or gDNA that made up the material.

This clone was recorded once. In the original analysis: Reference gene primer amplification in the assay estimated nucleated cell counts. Profiled with immunoSEQ multiplex PCR; TCRdb holds only in-frame clones, not every one. That table supplies the V and J calls and clone size; D and trimming were determined from the DNA. The sample includes roughly 250,000 clones, 70% to 85% of them seen just once. The germline gives CDR1 SGHAT, CDR2 FQNNGV. Trimming at V came to 4 bases and at J to 2 bases, leaving 10 bases not matched to a gene. The CDR3 spans 18 residues. Sequenced material: peripheral blood. This chain joins TRBV11-2 and TRBJ2-5; 13 nucleotides align to TRBD2. The sequence derives from a woman aged 40 to 49 with active or convalescent COVID-19. The CDR3 protein is CASSSEGLLAGGQETQYF. The CDR3 coding sequence is TGTGCCAGCAGCTCAGAGGGTTTACTAGCGGGGGGGCAAGAGACCCAGTACTTC.